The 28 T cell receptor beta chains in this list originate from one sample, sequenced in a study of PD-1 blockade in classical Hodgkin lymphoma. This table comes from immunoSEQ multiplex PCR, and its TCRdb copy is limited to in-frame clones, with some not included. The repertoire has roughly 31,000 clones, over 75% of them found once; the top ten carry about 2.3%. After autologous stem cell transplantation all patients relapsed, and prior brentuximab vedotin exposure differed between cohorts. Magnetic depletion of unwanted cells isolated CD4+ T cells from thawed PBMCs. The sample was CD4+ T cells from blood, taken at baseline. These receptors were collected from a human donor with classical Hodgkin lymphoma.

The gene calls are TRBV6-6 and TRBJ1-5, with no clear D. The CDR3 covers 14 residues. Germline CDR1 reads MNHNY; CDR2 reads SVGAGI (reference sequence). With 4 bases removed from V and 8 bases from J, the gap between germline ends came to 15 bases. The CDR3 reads CASSFVSWAEPQHF. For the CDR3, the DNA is TGTGCCAGCAGTTTCGTTTCGTGGGCGGAGCCCCAGCATTTT.

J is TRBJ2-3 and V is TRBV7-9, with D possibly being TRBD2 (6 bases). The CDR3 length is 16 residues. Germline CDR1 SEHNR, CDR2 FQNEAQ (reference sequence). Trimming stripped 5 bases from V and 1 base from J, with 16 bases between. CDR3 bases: TGTGCCAGCAGCCCCGGACTACCAGCGGGCACAGATACGCAGTATTTT. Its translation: CASSPGLPAGTDTQYF.

Here the CDR3 DNA reads TGTGCCAGCAGCTTGGAGGTCTGGGGTAGCTCCTACGAGCAGTACTTC. Translated, it gives CASSLEVWGSSYEQYF. The V call is TRBV4-2, the J call TRBJ2-7; D possibly corresponds to TRBD2 (5 bases). The CDR3 is 16 residues long. Per the germline V gene, CDR1 is LGHNA and CDR2 is YNFKEQ. Between the trimmed V and J ends, which lost 5 bases and 0 bases, there was a span of 17 bases.

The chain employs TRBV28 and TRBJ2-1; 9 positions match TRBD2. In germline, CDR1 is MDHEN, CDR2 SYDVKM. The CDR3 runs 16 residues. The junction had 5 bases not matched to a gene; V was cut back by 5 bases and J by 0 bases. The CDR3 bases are TGTGCCAGCAGTACTCTAGCGGGAAGCTCCTACAATGAGCAGTTCTTC. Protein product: CASSTLAGSSYNEQFF.

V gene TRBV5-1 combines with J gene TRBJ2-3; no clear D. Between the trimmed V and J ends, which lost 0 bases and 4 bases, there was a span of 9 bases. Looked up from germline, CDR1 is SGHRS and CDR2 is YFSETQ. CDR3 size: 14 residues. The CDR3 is CASSLEAVPDTQYF. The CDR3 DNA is TGCGCCAGCAGCTTGGAGGCAGTTCCAGATACGCAGTATTTT. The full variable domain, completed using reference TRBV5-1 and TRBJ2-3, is KAGVTQTPRYLIKTRGQQVTLSCSPISGHRSVSWYQQTPGQGLQFLFEYFSETQRNKGNFPGRFSGRQFSNSRSEMNVSTLELGDSALYLCASSLEAVPDTQYFGPGTRLTVL.

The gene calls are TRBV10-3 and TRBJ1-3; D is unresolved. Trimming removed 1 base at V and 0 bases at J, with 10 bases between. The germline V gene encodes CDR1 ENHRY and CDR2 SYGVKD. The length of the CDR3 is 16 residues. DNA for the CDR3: TGTGCCATCAGTGAGTATCCGGAATACTCTGGAAACACCATATATTTT. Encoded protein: CAISEYPEYSGNTIYF.

For the CDR3, the DNA is TGCGCCAGCAGTGAACAAGGAGCTTGGATCCCTATTGAGCAGTTCTTC. Amino acids: CASSEQGAWIPIEQFF. This chain links TRBV10-2 with TRBJ2-1; D is unclear. Germline CDR1 reads WSHSY; CDR2 reads SAAADI. The CDR3 covers 16 residues. The V gene lost 3 bases and the J gene lost 9 bases, with 21 bases spanning the gap.

The CDR3 sequence: CASSLDPGGPVEQYF. For the CDR3, the DNA is TGCGCCAGCAGCTTGGATCCGGGAGGGCCCGTCGAGCAGTACTTC. This chain uses TRBV5-1 with TRBJ2-7, with 8 bases aligning to TRBD2. The CDR3 covers 15 residues. Germline lookup yields CDR1 SGHRS and CDR2 YFSETQ. J was trimmed by 6 bases and V by 0 bases; bases with no gene match: 8.

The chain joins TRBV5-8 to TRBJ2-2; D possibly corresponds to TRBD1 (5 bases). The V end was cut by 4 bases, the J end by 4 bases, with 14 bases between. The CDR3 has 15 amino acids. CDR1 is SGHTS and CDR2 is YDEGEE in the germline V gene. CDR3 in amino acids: CASSLSKGSTGELFF. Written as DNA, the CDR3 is TGTGCCAGCAGCCTCTCTAAGGGGTCCACCGGGGAGCTGTTTTTT.

CDR3 DNA sequence: TGTGCCATCAGTGAGGGGGGTTCGAACACCGGGGAGCTGTTTTTT. As protein: CAISEGGSNTGELFF. The J gene is TRBJ2-2, the V gene TRBV10-3; D is perhaps TRBD1 or TRBD2 (5 bases each). Germline V gives CDR1 ENHRY, CDR2 SYGVKD. Trimming stripped 2 bases from V and 0 bases from J, with 7 bases between. This CDR3 region has 15 residues.

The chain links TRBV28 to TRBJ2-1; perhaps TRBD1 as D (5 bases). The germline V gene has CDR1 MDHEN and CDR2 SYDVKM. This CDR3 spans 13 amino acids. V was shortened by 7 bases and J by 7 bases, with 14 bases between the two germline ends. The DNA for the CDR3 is TGTGCCAGCACGTTGATAGGGGTGAATGAGCAGTTCTTC. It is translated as CASTLIGVNEQFF.

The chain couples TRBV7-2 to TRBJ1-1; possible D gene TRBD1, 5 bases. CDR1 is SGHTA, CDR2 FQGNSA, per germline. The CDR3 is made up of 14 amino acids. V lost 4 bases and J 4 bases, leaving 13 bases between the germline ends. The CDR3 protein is CASSSKAGTTEAFF. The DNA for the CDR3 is TGTGCCAGCAGCTCCAAGGCGGGGACCACTGAAGCTTTCTTT.

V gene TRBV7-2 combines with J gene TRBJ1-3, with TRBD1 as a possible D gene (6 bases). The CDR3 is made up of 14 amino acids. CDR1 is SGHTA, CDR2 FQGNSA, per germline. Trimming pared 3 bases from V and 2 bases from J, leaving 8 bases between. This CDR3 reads CASSLYRAGNTIYF. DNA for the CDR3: TGTGCCAGCAGCTTGTACAGGGCTGGAAACACCATATATTTT.

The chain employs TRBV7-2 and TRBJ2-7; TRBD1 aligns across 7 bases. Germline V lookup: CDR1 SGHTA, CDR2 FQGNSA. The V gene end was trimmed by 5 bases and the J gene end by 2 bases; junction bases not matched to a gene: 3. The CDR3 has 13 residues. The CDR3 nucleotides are TGTGCCAGCAGCCGGGACAGAGCCTACGAGCAGTACTTC. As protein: CASSRDRAYEQYF.

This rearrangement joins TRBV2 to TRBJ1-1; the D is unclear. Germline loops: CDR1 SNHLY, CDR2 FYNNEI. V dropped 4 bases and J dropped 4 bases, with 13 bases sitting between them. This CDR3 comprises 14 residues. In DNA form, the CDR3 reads TGTGCCAGCAGTGTCCCGGGGTCCGTCACTGAAGCTTTCTTT. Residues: CASSVPGSVTEAFF.

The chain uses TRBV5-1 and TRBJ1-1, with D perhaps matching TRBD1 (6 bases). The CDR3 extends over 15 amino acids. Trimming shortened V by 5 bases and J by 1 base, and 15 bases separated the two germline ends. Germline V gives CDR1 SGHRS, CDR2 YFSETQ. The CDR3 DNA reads TGCGCCAGCAGTATCCAGGGGTTGTCGAACACTGAAGCTTTCTTT. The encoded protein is CASSIQGLSNTEAFF.

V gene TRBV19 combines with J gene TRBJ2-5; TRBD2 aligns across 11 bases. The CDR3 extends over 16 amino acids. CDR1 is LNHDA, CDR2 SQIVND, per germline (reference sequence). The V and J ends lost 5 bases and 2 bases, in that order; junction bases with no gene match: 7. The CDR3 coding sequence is TGTGCCAGTAGTGCCACTAGCGGGAGCATTCAAGAGACCCAGTACTTC. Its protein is CASSATSGSIQETQYF. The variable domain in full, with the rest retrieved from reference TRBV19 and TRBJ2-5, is DGGITQSPKYLFRKEGQNVTLSCEQNLNHDAMYWYRQDPGQGLRLIYYSQIVNDFQKGDIAEGYSVSREKKESFPLTVTSAQKNPTAFYLCASSATSGSIQETQYFGPGTRLLVL.

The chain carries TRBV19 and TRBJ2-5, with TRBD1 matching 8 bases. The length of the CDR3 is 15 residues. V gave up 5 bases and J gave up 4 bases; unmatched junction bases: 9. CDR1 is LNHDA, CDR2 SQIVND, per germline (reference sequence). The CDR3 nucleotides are TGTGCCAGTAGTTCCCGGGACAGGATTCTAGAGACCCAGTACTTC. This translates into CASSSRDRILETQYF.

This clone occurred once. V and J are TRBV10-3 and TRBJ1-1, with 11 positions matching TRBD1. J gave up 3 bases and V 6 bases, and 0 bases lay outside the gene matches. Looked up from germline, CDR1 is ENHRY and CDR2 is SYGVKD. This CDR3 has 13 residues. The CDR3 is CAIRGQGDTEAFF. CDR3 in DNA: TGTGCCATCAGGGGACAGGGGGACACTGAAGCTTTCTTT.

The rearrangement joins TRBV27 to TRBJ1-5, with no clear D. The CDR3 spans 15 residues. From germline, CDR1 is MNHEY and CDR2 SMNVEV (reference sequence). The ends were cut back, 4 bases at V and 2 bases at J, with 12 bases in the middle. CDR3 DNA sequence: TGTGCCAGCAGTTCAAAGGACGGAGGCAATCAGCCCCAGCATTTT. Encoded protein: CASSSKDGGNQPQHF.

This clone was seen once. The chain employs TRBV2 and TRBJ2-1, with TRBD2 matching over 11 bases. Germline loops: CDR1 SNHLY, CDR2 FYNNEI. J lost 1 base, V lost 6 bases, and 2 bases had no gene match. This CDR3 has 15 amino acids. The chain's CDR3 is CASRGTSGSYNEQFF. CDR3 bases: TGTGCCAGCAGGGGGACTAGCGGTTCCTACAATGAGCAGTTCTTC. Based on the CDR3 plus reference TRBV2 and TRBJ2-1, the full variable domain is EPEVTQTPSHQVTQMGQEVILRCVPISNHLYFYWYRQILGQKVEFLVSFYNNEISEKSEIFDDQFSVERPDGSNFTLKIRSTKLEDSAMYFCASRGTSGSYNEQFFGPGTRLTVL.

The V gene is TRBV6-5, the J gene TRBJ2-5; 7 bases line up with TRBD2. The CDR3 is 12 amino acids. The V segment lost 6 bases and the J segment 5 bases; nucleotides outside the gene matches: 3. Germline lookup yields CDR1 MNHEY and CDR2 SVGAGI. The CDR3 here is CASSAGGETQYF. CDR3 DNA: TGTGCCAGCAGCGCCGGGGGGGAGACCCAGTACTTC.

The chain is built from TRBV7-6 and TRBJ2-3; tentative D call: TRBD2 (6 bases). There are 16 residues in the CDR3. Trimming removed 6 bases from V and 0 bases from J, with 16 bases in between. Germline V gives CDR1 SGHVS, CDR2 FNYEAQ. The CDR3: CASSLQPSASTDTQYF. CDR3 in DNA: TGTGCCAGCAGTCTCCAACCTAGCGCTAGCACAGATACGCAGTATTTT.

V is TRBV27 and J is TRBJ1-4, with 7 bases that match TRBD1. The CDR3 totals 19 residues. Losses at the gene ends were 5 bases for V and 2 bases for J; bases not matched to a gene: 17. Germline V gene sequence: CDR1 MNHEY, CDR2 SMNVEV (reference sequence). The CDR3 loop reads CASSLRPPRQGATNEKLFF. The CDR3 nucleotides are TGTGCCAGCAGTCTCCGGCCCCCTCGACAGGGCGCTACTAATGAAAAACTGTTTTTT. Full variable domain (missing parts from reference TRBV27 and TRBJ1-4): EAQVTQNPRYLITVTGKKLTVTCSQNMNHEYMSWYRQDPGLGLRQIYYSMNVEVTDKGDVPEGYKVSRKEKRNFPLILESPSPNQTSLYFCASSLRPPRQGATNEKLFFGSGTQLSVL.

CDR3 loop: CASSLSWSDYEQYF. In nucleotides, the CDR3 is TGTGCCAGCAGCTTAAGTTGGTCAGACTACGAGCAGTACTTC. The chain employs TRBV7-9 and TRBJ2-7; D unclear. The CDR3 is 14 amino acids. Germline V lookup: CDR1 SEHNR, CDR2 FQNEAQ (reference sequence). Trimming took off 2 bases at V and 3 bases at J, with 11 bases between the two ends.

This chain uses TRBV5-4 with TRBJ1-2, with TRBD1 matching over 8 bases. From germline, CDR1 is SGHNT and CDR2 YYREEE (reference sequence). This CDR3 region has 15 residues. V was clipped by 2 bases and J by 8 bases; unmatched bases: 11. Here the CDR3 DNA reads TGTGCCAGCAGCTTCCTTGGACAGGGACCGAGGGGCTACACCTTC. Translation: CASSFLGQGPRGYTF. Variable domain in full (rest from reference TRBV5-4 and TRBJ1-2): ETGVTQSPTHLIKTRGQQVTLRCSSQSGHNTVSWYQQALGQGPQFIFQYYREEENGRGNFPPRFSGLQFPNYSSELNVNALELDDSALYLCASSFLGQGPRGYTFGSGTRLTVV.

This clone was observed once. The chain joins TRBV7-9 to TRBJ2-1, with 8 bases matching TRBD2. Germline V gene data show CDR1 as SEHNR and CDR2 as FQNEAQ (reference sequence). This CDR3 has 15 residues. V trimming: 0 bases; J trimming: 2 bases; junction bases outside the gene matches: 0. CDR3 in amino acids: CASSLASGAYNEQFF. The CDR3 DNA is TGTGCCAGCAGCTTAGCTAGCGGGGCCTACAATGAGCAGTTCTTC.

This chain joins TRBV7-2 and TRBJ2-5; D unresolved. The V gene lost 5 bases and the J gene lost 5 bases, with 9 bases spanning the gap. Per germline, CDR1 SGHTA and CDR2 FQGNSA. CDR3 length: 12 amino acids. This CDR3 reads CASSRVGETQYF. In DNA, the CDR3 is TGTGCCAGCAGCCGCGTGGGTGAGACCCAGTACTTC. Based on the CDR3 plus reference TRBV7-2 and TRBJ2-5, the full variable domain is GAGVSQSPSNKVTEKGKDVELRCDPISGHTALYWYRQSLGQGLEFLIYFQGNSAPDKSGLPSDRFSAERTGGSVSTLTIQRTQQEDSAVYLCASSRVGETQYFGPGTRLLVL.